This TCR beta chain is from a study of graft-versus-host responses after intestinal transplantation. The CDR3 sequence is 12 residues long. The germline V gene has CDR1 MGHRA and CDR2 YSYEKL. Between the trimmed V and J ends, which lost 8 bases and 6 bases, there was a span of 11 bases. The protocol was immunoSEQ multiplex PCR, while the TCRdb copy is restricted to in-frame clones and leaves out a portion. The sample records about 90,000 clones, around 90% being singletons. With regard to this clone: Its antigen is still unknown.

The starting material was unstimulated CD8+ T cells sorted from spleen or lymph node cells, obtained before intestinal transplant. The receptor comes from a human donor who received an intestinal transplant. The J gene is TRBJ2-1, the V gene TRBV4-1; D is possibly TRBD2 (6 bases). The CDR3 region is CASGTEGNEQFF. DNA for the CDR3: TGCGCCAGCGGGACGGAGGGCAATGAGCAGTTCTTC.